This record looks at one T cell receptor beta chain sequence and its context. The antigen remains unidentified. These data originate in a study of T cell repertoires in cytomegalovirus infection. The overall study: Recently identified HLA-C-restricted CMV epitopes were among the peptides used. Public TCR beta signatures indicated both CMV infection and matching HLA type. General study results and limits: Clonotype analysis showed dominance of the ex vivo response by HLA-C-restricted CMV-specific TCR beta clonotypes.

Trimming took 4 bases from V and 1 from J, leaving 10 bases between them. This CDR3 region has 15 residues. Germline V gene sequence: CDR1 SEHNR, CDR2 FQNEAQ (reference sequence). TCRdb called the reads again in MiXCR, with one record for every CDR3 protein. This sample has some 940,000 distinct CDR3 sequences, with approximately 33% found just once. This clonotype was obtained from a human donor in good health (CMV status not recorded). Some clones in this sample may be carry-over from other donors' samples. The chain is built from TRBV7-9 and TRBJ2-2, with D perhaps matching TRBD1 (5 bases). The starting material was cultured CD8+ T cells from PBMCs, obtained from culture after CMV antigen stimulation. CDR3 nucleotide sequence: TGTGCCAGCAGCTCAGCGACAGTGAACACCGGGGAGCTGTTTTTT. Amino acids: CASSSATVNTGELFF.